This T cell receptor (beta chain) was found in a study of CD8+ T cells in alopecia areata. This clone was found a few times. Extracted RNA was reverse transcribed into cDNA, the sequencing template. Sequencing was performed with immunoSEQ multiplex PCR; in TCRdb, only in-frame clones are kept and a portion is missing. The table records about 150,000 clones, 40% to 50% of them present only once. CDR1 SNHLY and CDR2 FYNNEI come from the germline V gene. Trimming shortened V by 10 bases and J by 0 bases, and 12 bases separated the two germline ends. This CDR3 is built from 13 residues. This clonotype was sampled from a human donor with alopecia areata. The chain joins TRBV2 to TRBJ1-1, with D unclear. Input material: CD4+ T cells sorted from blood. This CDR3 reads CATQTAMNTEAFF. Here the CDR3 DNA reads TGTGCCACCCAGACTGCTATGAACACTGAAGCTTTCTTT.